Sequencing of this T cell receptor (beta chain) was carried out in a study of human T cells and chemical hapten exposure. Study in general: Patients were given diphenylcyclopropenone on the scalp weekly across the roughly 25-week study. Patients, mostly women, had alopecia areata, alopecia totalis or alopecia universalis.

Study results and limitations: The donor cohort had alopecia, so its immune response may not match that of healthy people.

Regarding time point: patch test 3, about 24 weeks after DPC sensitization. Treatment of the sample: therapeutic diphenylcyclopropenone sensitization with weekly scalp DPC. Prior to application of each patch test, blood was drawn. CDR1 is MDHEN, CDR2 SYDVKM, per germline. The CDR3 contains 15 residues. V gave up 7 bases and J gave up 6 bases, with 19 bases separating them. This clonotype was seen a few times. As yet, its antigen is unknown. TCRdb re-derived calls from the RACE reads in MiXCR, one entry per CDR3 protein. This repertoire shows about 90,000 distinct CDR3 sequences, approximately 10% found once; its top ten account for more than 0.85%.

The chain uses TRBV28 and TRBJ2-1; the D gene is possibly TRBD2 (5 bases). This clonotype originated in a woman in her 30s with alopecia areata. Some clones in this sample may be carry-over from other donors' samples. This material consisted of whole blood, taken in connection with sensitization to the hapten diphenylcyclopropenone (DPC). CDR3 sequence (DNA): TGTGCCAGCACCCCGGGTCTTTGGAGGACCAATGAGCAGTTCTTC. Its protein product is CASTPGLWRTNEQFF.